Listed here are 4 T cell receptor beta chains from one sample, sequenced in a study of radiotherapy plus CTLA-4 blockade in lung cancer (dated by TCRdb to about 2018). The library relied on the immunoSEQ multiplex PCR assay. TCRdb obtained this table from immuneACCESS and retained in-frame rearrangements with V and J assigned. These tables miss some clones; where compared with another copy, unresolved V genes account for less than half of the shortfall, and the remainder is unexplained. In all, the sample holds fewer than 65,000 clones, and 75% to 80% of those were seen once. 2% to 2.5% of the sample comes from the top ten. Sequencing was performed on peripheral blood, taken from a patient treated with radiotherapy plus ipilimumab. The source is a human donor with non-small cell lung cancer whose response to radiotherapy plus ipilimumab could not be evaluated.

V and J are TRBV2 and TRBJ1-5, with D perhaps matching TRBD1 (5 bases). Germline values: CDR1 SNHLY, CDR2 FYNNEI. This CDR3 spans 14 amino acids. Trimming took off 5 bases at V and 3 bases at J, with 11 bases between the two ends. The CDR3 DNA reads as TGTGCCAGCAGTAAGACAGTGACCAATCAGCCCCAGCATTTT. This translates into CASSKTVTNQPQHF. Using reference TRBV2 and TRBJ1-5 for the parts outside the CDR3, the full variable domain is EPEVTQTPSHQVTQMGQEVILRCVPISNHLYFYWYRQILGQKVEFLVSFYNNEISEKSEIFDDQFSVERPDGSNFTLKIRSTKLEDSAMYFCASSKTVTNQPQHFGDGTRLSIL.

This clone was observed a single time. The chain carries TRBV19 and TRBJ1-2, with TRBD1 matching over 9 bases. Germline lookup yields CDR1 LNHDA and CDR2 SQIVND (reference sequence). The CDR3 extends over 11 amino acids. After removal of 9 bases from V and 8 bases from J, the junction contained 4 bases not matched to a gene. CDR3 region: CASRDREGYTF. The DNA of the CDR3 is TGTGCCAGCCGGGACAGGGAAGGCTACACCTTC.

CDR3 protein: CASSTRQGTTYEQYF. The CDR3 DNA reads TGTGCCAGCAGTACCCGACAGGGAACAACCTACGAGCAGTACTTC. The chain recombines TRBV28 with TRBJ2-7; the match to TRBD1 covers 7 bases. The CDR3 has 15 amino acids. Germline V gene sequence: CDR1 MDHEN, CDR2 SYDVKM. V gave up 5 bases and J gave up 2 bases; unmatched junction bases: 9.

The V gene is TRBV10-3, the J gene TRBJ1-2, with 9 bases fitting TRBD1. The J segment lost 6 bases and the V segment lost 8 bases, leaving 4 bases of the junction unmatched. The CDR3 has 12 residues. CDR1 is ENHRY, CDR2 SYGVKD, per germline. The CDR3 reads CAIGGTGNGYTF. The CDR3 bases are TGTGCCATCGGGGGGACAGGGAATGGCTACACCTTC.